A single sample is the source of the 22 T cell receptor beta chains below, sequenced in a study of T-cell memory formation after mild COVID-19 (dated by TCRdb to the early 2020s). The library was made by 5' RACE. Sequenced using an Illumina NovaSeq 6000. The public reads were run again by TCRdb, first through fastp at Q25 and then through MiXCR, and only productive beta chains were kept. All rows with the same CDR3 protein become a single entry with the most common DNA and genes. Here the sample has 400,000 or so distinct CDR3 sequences; 20% to 25% occur a single time. The top ten clonotypes cover roughly an eighth of the sample. Sample: PBMCs or a T cell subset sorted from them (not recorded which). Receptors originate from an adult woman who had mild COVID-19 (a few samples of this study predate the infection). The sample titles of this study are shuffled in the database, so cell type and time point are left out; the donor was told from shared clones.

This clonotype was picked up many times. The chain links TRBV5-1 to TRBJ2-1; 8 nucleotides agree with TRBD2. The CDR3 runs to 15 residues. The trim removed 4 bases at V and 7 bases at J, leaving 10 bases unmatched. Germline-derived CDR1 and CDR2 are SGHRS and YFSETQ. The CDR3 nucleotides read TGCGCCAGCAGCCCTGAGGGGACTAGTCCAAATGAGCAGTTCTTC. Translated: CASSPEGTSPNEQFF.

The chain joins TRBV6-1 to TRBJ2-1; D is undetermined. Trimming took 7 bases from V and 6 from J, leaving 16 bases between them. From germline, CDR1 is MNHNS and CDR2 SASEGT. The CDR3 sequence is 14 residues long. The CDR3 loop is CASNPSLLSNEQFF. The DNA of the CDR3 is TGTGCCAGCAATCCCTCGCTTCTTTCCAATGAGCAGTTCTTC.

This clonotype was seen a few times. The V call is TRBV9, the J call TRBJ1-1; D is undetermined. Per the germline V gene, CDR1 is SGDLS and CDR2 is YYNGEE. This CDR3 has 14 residues. The V and J ends lost 6 bases and 1 base respectively, with 13 bases between them. CDR3 sequence: CASTPDQKNTEAFF. The CDR3 region has the DNA TGTGCCAGCACCCCAGACCAAAAGAACACTGAAGCTTTCTTT.

The V call is TRBV6-6, the J call TRBJ1-1; maybe TRBD1 (5 bases). V dropped 2 bases and J dropped 1 base, with 8 bases sitting between them. Germline V gene sequence: CDR1 MNHNY, CDR2 SVGAGI (reference sequence). The CDR3 runs to 14 residues. Written as DNA, the CDR3 is TGTGCCAGCAGTTACGAGGGGACGAACACTGAAGCTTTCTTT. Translation gives CASSYEGTNTEAFF.

This clonotype was observed a handful of times. V and J are TRBV18 and TRBJ2-2, with 8 bases matching TRBD1. CDR3 size: 18 residues. The germline V gene encodes CDR1 KGHSH and CDR2 LQKENI. The trim removed 2 bases at V and 4 bases at J, leaving 12 bases unmatched. CDR3 region: CASSPNPQGARGTGELFF. CDR3 nucleotides: TGTGCCAGCTCACCAAATCCTCAGGGGGCGCGCGGCACCGGGGAGCTGTTTTTT.

The chain is built from TRBV6-4 and TRBJ2-3, with 9 bases aligning to TRBD2. The CDR3 totals 14 residues. Germline lookup yields CDR1 MRHNA and CDR2 SNTAGT. V shed 6 bases, J shed 4 bases, and the junction held 5 bases outside the gene matches. The CDR3 DNA is TGTGCCAGCAGCGCTAGCGGGGAGTCAGATACGCAGTATTTT. Protein: CASSASGESDTQYF.

In its sample, this clonotype was seen a few times. This CDR3 is CASTPTVGVRGGYTF. In DNA form, the CDR3 reads TGTGCCAGCACCCCCACGGTGGGGGTCAGGGGGGGCTACACCTTC. The rearrangement uses TRBV6-5 and TRBJ1-2; 7 bases agree with TRBD1. Germline V gives CDR1 MNHEY, CDR2 SVGAGI. The CDR3 runs 15 residues. The ends lost 7 bases at V and 8 bases at J; junction bases unmatched: 16.

This clonotype was seen a few times. As DNA, the CDR3 is TGTGCCAGCTCACCAGGTTTAGCGGGGGAAGGCGGAGATACGCAGTATTTT. Its translation is CASSPGLAGEGGDTQYF. The rearrangement links TRBV18 to TRBJ2-3; 9 bases fit TRBD2. The CDR3 length is 17 residues. V was clipped by 2 bases and J by 5 bases; unmatched bases: 11. Germline CDR1 KGHSH, CDR2 LQKENI.

This clonotype showed up just a few times. The chain is built from TRBV7-3 and TRBJ2-3, with D perhaps matching TRBD2 (6 bases). Trimming stripped 3 bases from V and 1 base from J, with 14 bases between. CDR3 size: 16 residues. Per the germline V gene, CDR1 is SGHTA and CDR2 is FQGTGA. In nucleotides, the CDR3 is TGTGCCAGCAGCTTGGATATAGCGGCAGGCACAGATACGCAGTATTTT. Its translation: CASSLDIAAGTDTQYF.

The chain combines TRBV7-8 with TRBJ2-3, with D hard to call. CDR1 and CDR2 (germline): SGHVS, FQNEAQ. Trimming shortened V by 0 bases and J by 2 bases, and 9 bases separated the two germline ends. The CDR3 covers 15 residues. The CDR3 DNA sequence: TGTGCCAGCAGCTTAGCGCCGGGCGTCACAGATACGCAGTATTTT. As protein: CASSLAPGVTDTQYF.

This clonotype was seen a handful of times. The chain employs TRBV7-9 and TRBJ2-5; 11 bases map to TRBD1. The CDR3 consists of 13 residues. V shed 10 bases, J shed 5 bases, and the junction held 6 bases outside the gene matches. CDR1 and CDR2 from the germline V gene are SEHNR and FQNEAQ (reference sequence). The CDR3 spells CANGQGAEETQYF. The CDR3 coding sequence is TGTGCCAACGGACAGGGGGCTGAGGAGACCCAGTACTTC.

This clonotype was picked up many times. A much larger clone lies a single base off, so this may be a read error. The CDR3 sequence is CASSSPRAGVHEQYF. The CDR3 DNA reads as TGTGCCAGCAGCTCACCTAGAGCGGGAGTCCACGAGCAGTACTTC. This chain connects TRBV11-2 to TRBJ2-7, with TRBD2 matching 8 bases. Germline CDR1 reads SGHAT; CDR2 reads FQNNGV. V lost 4 bases, J lost 5 bases, and 10 bases stayed unmatched. The CDR3 is made up of 15 amino acids.

This clonotype was found a few times. This sequence joins TRBV6-2 or TRBV6-3 and TRBJ2-7; D is perhaps TRBD1 or TRBD2 (5 bases each). V gave up 8 bases and J gave up 1 base, with 15 bases separating them. Germline-derived CDR1 and CDR2 are MNHEY and SVGEGT. The CDR3 is made up of 14 amino acids. CDR3 loop: CASRPSWGSYEQYF. CDR3 DNA sequence: TGTGCCAGCCGGCCCAGTTGGGGGTCCTACGAGCAGTACTTC.

The sample holds a few counts of this clonotype. The V call is TRBV29-1, the J call TRBJ1-1; tentative D call: TRBD1 (5 bases). The germline gives CDR1 SQVTM, CDR2 ANQGSEA. The V gene lost 7 bases and the J gene lost 1 base, with 16 bases spanning the gap. There are 14 residues in the CDR3. The CDR3 sequence: CSAVAGQRNTEAFF. DNA for the CDR3: TGCAGCGCTGTGGCAGGGCAAAGGAACACTGAAGCTTTCTTT.

This clonotype was recorded many times. The chain has TRBV7-2 and TRBJ2-5, with 10 bases identical to TRBD2. V shed 5 bases, J shed 3 bases, and the junction held 3 bases outside the gene matches. CDR1 and CDR2 from the germline V gene are SGHTA and FQGNSA. The length of the CDR3 is 14 residues. The CDR3 nucleotides are TGTGCCAGCAGCCAGGGACTAGCGAAAGAGACCCAGTACTTC. Translating gives CASSQGLAKETQYF.

The DNA of the CDR3 is TGTGCCAGCTCGGGCCAAACGGGGGCTTACTATGGCTACACCTTC. As protein: CASSGQTGAYYGYTF. This chain uses TRBV18 with TRBJ1-2; TRBD1 might be the D (6 bases). This CDR3 spans 15 amino acids. The V and J ends lost 6 bases and 3 bases respectively, with 17 bases between them. Looked up from germline, CDR1 is KGHSH and CDR2 is LQKENI.

This clonotype was picked up a small number of times. The rearrangement joins TRBV12-3 or TRBV12-4 to TRBJ2-7, with 10 nucleotides matching TRBD1. V was pared by 6 bases and J by 2 bases, with 10 bases of the junction left unmatched. The CDR3 runs to 16 residues. CDR3: CASRQGQGLGTYEQYF. CDR3 nucleotide sequence: TGTGCCAGCAGGCAGGGACAGGGGCTCGGAACCTACGAGCAGTACTTC.

There are a few counts of this clonotype. This chain connects TRBV27 to TRBJ2-7, with D maybe TRBD2 (5 bases). Trimming took 0 bases from V and 1 from J, leaving 10 bases between them. CDR3 length: 15 amino acids. Germline V gene lookup returns CDR1 MNHEY and CDR2 SMNVEV (reference sequence). CDR3 protein: CASSLSWTGSYEQYF. Here the CDR3 DNA reads TGTGCCAGCAGTTTATCGTGGACGGGATCCTACGAGCAGTACTTC.

In its sample, this clonotype was seen many times. The V and J genes are TRBV15 and TRBJ2-7; maybe TRBD1 (6 bases). The ends were cut back, 0 bases at V and 7 bases at J, with 13 bases in the middle. Germline V gene sequence: CDR1 LNHNV, CDR2 YYDKDF (reference sequence). This CDR3 comprises 14 residues. CDR3 protein: CATSRDRGFGEQYF. CDR3 coding DNA: TGTGCCACCAGCAGAGATAGGGGGTTCGGGGAGCAGTACTTC.

This chain links TRBV6-5 with TRBJ2-1; 11 positions agree with TRBD2. Germline CDR1 is MNHEY and CDR2 is SVGAGI. The CDR3 has 15 amino acids. J was trimmed by 10 bases and V by 0 bases; bases with no gene match: 5. This CDR3 reads CASSYSTSGTKEQFF. The DNA for the CDR3 is TGTGCCAGCAGTTACTCGACTAGCGGGACAAAGGAGCAGTTCTTC.

There are a few counts of this clonotype. CDR3 protein: CASNRGTHETQYF. As DNA, the CDR3 is TGTGCCAGCAACCGGGGGACCCACGAGACCCAGTACTTC. The V and J genes are TRBV12-3 or TRBV12-4 and TRBJ2-5; D is perhaps TRBD2 (6 bases). Trimming stripped 7 bases from V and 5 bases from J, with 14 bases between. The CDR3 runs to 13 residues.

This clonotype was recorded a few times. V gene TRBV4-2 combines with J gene TRBJ2-7; TRBD2 is a possible D gene (6 bases). V lost 1 base, J lost 1 base, and 14 bases lay in between. Germline V CDR1 and CDR2: LGHNA, YNFKEQ. This CDR3 contains 16 residues. CDR3 region: CASSQGGPSASYEQYF. The CDR3 region has the DNA TGTGCCAGCAGCCAAGGTGGGCCTAGCGCGTCCTACGAGCAGTACTTC.